This T cell receptor beta chain was found in a study of cytomegalovirus exposure and HLA in healthy donors. CDR1 MNHNS and CDR2 SASEGT come from the germline V gene. The CDR3 contains 14 residues. The V and J ends lost 5 bases and 1 base respectively, with 10 bases between them. Amplification used 60 Vbeta primers and 13 Jbeta primers. Under the authors' procedure: Among the unique TCR beta chains that a later analysis counted, roughly 80 million in all, 9.5 million to 11 million were shared. The assay was immunoSEQ multiplex PCR, and TCRdb's table has in-frame clones only and misses some. V, J and clone size derive from that table, while D and trimming were established from the DNA sequence. The table records some 200,000 clones, about 80% of them present only once.

Specimen: PBMCs. J is TRBJ2-3 and V is TRBV6-1, with D possibly matching TRBD2 (7 bases). This sequence was found in a boy younger than 18 in good health and CMV-seronegative. The chain's CDR3 is CASSLGGGTDTQYF. Here the CDR3 DNA reads TGTGCCAGCAGTCTAGGGGGGGGCACAGATACGCAGTATTTT.